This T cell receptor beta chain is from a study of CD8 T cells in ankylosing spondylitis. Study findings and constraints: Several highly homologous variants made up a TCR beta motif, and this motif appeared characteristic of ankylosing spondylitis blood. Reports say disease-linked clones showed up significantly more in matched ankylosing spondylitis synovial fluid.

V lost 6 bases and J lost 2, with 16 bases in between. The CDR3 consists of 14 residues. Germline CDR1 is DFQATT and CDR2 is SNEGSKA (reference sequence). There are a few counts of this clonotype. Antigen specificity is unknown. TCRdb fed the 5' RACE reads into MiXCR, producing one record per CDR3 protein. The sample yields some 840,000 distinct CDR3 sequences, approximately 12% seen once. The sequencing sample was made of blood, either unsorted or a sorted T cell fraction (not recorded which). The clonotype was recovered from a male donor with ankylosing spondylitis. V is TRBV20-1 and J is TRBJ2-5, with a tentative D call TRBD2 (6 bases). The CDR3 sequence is CSAPPGVQQETQYF. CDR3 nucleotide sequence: TGCAGTGCCCCCCCGGGAGTACAACAAGAGACCCAGTACTTC.